The 10 T cell receptor beta chains in this list originate from one sample, sequenced in a study of tumor-infiltrating lymphocytes in primary liver carcinoma. The researchers obtained blood RNA from unsorted whole blood and also extracted germline DNA. TCR beta cDNA was made from around 520 ng total RNA with a constant-region primer. ARM-PCR was slightly modified, and three nested multiplex PCR rounds with it gave rise to the TCR beta libraries. Rounds one and two of PCR, each of 10 cycles, were primed with TRBV1-TRBV30 forward primers and a C-beta reverse primer. In TCRdb, the multiplex PCR reads were re-called with MiXCR into one record per CDR3 protein. The sample lists 150,000 to 200,000 distinct CDR3 sequences, less than 75% occurring once. The sequenced sample was peripheral blood. These receptors were collected from an older woman with primary liver carcinoma and hepatitis B virus infection.

This clonotype was found a few times. In nucleotides, the CDR3 is TGTGCCAGCAGTGAAGCGAGGGCCCGCAATCAGCCCCAGCATTTT. This codes for CASSEARARNQPQHF. V and J are TRBV2 and TRBJ1-5, with D unresolved. This CDR3 has 15 amino acids. V was shortened by 0 bases and J by 2 bases, with 8 bases between the two germline ends. Germline V lookup: CDR1 SNHLY, CDR2 FYNNEI. Variable domain in full (rest from reference TRBV2 and TRBJ1-5): EPEVTQTPSHQVTQMGQEVILRCVPISNHLYFYWYRQILGQKVEFLVSFYNNEISEKSEIFDDQFSVERPDGSNFTLKIRSTKLEDSAMYFCASSEARARNQPQHFGDGTRLSIL.

For this clonotype: The CDR3 does not close with the conserved phenylalanine or tryptophan, likely indicating a read error. This sequence joins TRBV10-3 and TRBJ1-1; D might be TRBD1 (6 bases). Germline-derived CDR1 and CDR2 are ENHRY and SYGVKD. The CDR3 is 15 amino acids. The CDR3 bases are TGTGCAATTTCCACCGGGGGACAAGAGAACACTGAAGCTTTCTCT. Protein product: CAISTGGQENTEAFS.

Details on this clonotype: Just one base apart from a much larger clone, this may be a read error. CDR3 region: CASIGLGDTQYF. As DNA, the CDR3 is TGTGCCAGCATAGGACTAGGAGATACGCAGTATTTT. The chain couples TRBV7-9 to TRBJ2-3; 7 bases fit TRBD2. The junction had 3 bases not matched to a gene; V was cut back by 7 bases and J by 5 bases. The CDR3 loop spans 12 amino acids. Germline V gene data show CDR1 as SEHNR and CDR2 as FQNEAQ (reference sequence).

This clonotype appeared a few times. This chain uses TRBV18 with TRBJ1-2, with a weak D call TRBD1 (6 bases). V lost 6 bases and J 2 bases, leaving 16 bases between the germline ends. Germline loops: CDR1 KGHSH, CDR2 LQKENI. The CDR3 runs to 15 residues. The CDR3 protein is CASSLNLGQNYGYTF. The CDR3 bases are TGTGCCAGCTCCCTGAATCTAGGACAGAACTATGGCTACACCTTC.

The J gene is TRBJ2-1, the V gene TRBV5-8, with a weak D call TRBD2 (6 bases). Germline V gene lookup returns CDR1 SGHTS and CDR2 YDEGEE. The V end lost 5 bases, the J end lost 1 base, and 13 bases lay between the germline ends. This CDR3 is built from 15 residues. The CDR3 region has the DNA TGTGCCAGCAGACGGGACTTCGCGTCCTACAATGAGCAGTTCTTC. Translated, it gives CASRRDFASYNEQFF.

Note on this clonotype: The junction differs from germline at one of its ends, possibly a read error. The chain carries TRBV12-3 or TRBV12-4 and TRBJ2-7; 14 bases agree with TRBD2. The CDR3 runs to 19 residues. CDR3 loop: CASSTSGTSGSMSSYDQYF. In DNA, the CDR3 is TGTGCCAGCAGTACGTCCGGGACTAGCGGGAGTATGAGCTCCTACGATCAGTACTTC.

A word on this clonotype: Germline and junction disagree at one end, which may indicate a read error. The chain recombines TRBV7-9 with TRBJ1-2, with D hard to call. CDR1 is SEHNR and CDR2 is FQNEAQ in the germline V gene (reference sequence). CDR3 length: 12 residues. CDR3 in amino acids: CASSLVNYGYTF. DNA of the CDR3: TGTGCCAGCAGCTTAGTGAACTATGGCTATACCTTC.

There are a few counts of this clonotype. As DNA, the CDR3 is TGTGCCAGCAGCCAGACCGGGACAGGGTGGAATTCACCCCTCCACTTT. Protein: CASSQTGTGWNSPLHF. The chain combines TRBV28 with TRBJ1-6, with 9 bases matching TRBD1. The CDR3 has 16 residues. Germline loops: CDR1 MDHEN, CDR2 SYDVKM. The junction had 10 bases not matched to a gene; V was cut back by 6 bases and J by 7 bases.

Points on this clonotype: A read error may be the cause here, since a much bigger clone is one base away. This chain joins TRBV7-9 and TRBJ2-1; D is possibly TRBD2 (5 bases). Germline-derived CDR1 and CDR2 are SEHNR and FQNEAQ (reference sequence). V was trimmed by 2 bases and J by 7 bases, leaving 12 bases between them. The CDR3 spans 14 residues. The CDR3 bases are TGTGCCAGCAGCTTAAGAGGGAGTGCGAATGAGCAGTTCTTC. As protein: CASSLRGSANEQFF.

V is TRBV5-6 and J is TRBJ1-2, with TRBD1 identical over 7 bases. From germline, CDR1 is SGHDT and CDR2 YYEEEE. With 5 bases clipped from V and 4 bases from J, the junction kept 17 bases outside the gene matches. This CDR3 contains 17 residues. The DNA of the CDR3 is TGTGCCAGCAGGTTGACAGGGCGAAATTTCCCTCCCTATGGCTACACCTTC. Its protein product is CASRLTGRNFPPYGYTF.